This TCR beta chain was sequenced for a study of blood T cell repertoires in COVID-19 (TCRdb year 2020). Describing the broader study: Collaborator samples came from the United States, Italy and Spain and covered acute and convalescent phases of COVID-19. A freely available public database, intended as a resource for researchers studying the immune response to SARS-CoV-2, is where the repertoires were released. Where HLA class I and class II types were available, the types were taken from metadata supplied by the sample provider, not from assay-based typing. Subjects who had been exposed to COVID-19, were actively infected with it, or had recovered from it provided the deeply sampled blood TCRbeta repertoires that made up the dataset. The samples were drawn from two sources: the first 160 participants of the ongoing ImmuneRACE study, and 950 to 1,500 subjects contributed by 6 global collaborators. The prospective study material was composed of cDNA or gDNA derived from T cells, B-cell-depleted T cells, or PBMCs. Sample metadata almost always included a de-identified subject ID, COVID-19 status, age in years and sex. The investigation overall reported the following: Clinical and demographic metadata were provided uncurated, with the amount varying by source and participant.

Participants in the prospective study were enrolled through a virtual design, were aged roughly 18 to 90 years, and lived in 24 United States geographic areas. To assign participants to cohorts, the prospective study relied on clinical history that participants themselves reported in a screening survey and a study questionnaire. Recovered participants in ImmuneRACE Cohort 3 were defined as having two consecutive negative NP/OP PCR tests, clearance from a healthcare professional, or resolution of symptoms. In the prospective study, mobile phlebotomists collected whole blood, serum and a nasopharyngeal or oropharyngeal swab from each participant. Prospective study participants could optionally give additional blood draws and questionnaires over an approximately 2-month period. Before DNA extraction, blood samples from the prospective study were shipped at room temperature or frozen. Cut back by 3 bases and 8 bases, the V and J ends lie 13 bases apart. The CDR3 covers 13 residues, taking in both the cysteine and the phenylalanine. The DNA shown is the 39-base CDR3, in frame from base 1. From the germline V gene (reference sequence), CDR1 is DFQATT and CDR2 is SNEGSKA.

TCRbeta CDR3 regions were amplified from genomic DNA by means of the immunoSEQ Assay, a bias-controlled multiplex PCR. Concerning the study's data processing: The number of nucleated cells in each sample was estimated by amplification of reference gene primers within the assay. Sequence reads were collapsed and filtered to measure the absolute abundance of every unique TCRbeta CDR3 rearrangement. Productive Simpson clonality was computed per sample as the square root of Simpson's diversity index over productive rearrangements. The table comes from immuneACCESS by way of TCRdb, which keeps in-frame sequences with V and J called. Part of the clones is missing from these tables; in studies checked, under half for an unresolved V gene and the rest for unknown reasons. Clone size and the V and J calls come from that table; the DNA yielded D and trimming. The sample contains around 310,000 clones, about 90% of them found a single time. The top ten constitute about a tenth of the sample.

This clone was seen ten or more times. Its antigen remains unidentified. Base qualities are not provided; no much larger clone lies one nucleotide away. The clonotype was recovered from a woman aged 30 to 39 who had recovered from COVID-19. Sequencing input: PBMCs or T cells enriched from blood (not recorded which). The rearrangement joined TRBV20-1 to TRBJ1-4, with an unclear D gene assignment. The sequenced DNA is TGCAGTGCTAGTCCTGGGCCAAGGGAAAAACTGTTTTTT. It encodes CSASPGPREKLFF.